The rows below give T cell receptor beta chains drawn from one sample of a study of blood T cell repertoires in COVID-19. The method was immunoSEQ multiplex PCR; TCRdb's version includes in-frame clones alone and lacks a portion of them. Found here are over 250,000 clones, approximately 85% of them singletons; the top ten hold 11%. The sequencing sample was made of peripheral blood. These receptors came from a woman aged 70-85 years with acute or convalescent COVID-19. Both conserved end residues are part of each CDR3. A D gene is named only where the DNA matches it firmly. Expanded clones get a size class; other rows say once, few or many, or leave the size out.

v_call	clone_size	j_call	d_call	cdr3_nt	cdr3_aa
TRBV6-5	NA	TRBJ1-2	NA	TGTGCCAGCAGGGGGGGTCGGGGCTACTATGGCTACACCTTC	CASRGGRGYYGYTF
TRBV10-3	NA	TRBJ2-3	TRBD1	TGTGCCATCAGTGGGGGTGGGACAGGAGCAGATACGCAGTATTTT	CAISGGGTGADTQYF
TRBV29-1	NA	TRBJ2-7	TRBD2	TGCAGCGTGGCCGGAGGGAGGGATCGAGTCTCCTACGAGCAGTACTTC	CSVAGGRDRVSYEQYF
TRBV27	NA	TRBJ1-2	NA	TGTGCCAGCAGTTTAAGCCGGGGGGCGTCGAACTATGGCTACACCTTC	CASSLSRGASNYGYTF
TRBV5-3	NA	TRBJ2-2	TRBD1	TGTGCCAGAAGCTCGGGGACAGCGAACACCGGGGAGCTGTTTTTT	CARSSGTANTGELFF
TRBV6-5	NA	TRBJ2-1	TRBD1	TGTGCCAGCAGTTACTCTCTGAGGGGGCGCGGCTATGAGCAGTTCTTC	CASSYSLRGRGYEQFF
TRBV6-5	NA	TRBJ2-3	TRBD2	TGTGCCAGCACCGAGGCGGGGGGAACAGATACGCAGTATTTT	CASTEAGGTDTQYF
TRBV9	NA	TRBJ2-4	NA	TGTGCCAGCAGCGCATCTAGCAAAAACATTCAGTACTTC	CASSASSKNIQYF
TRBV18	NA	TRBJ1-1	NA	TGTGCCAGCTCCCTATACCGGGAGGTCCACACTGAAGCTTTCTTT	CASSLYREVHTEAFF
TRBV27	NA	TRBJ1-5	NA	TGTGCCAGCTCTCTAACCGAGGGGAGGCAGCCCCAGCATTTT	CASSLTEGRQPQHF
TRBV6-1	once	TRBJ1-2	TRBD1	TGTGCCAGCAGTGAAGTCGCGGGACAGCTCTATGGCTACACCTTC	CASSEVAGQLYGYTF
TRBV12-3/TRBV12-4	NA	TRBJ2-3	NA	TGTGCCAGCAGCCCGACAGGACGAACGCAGTATTTT	CASSPTGRTQYF
TRBV15	NA	TRBJ1-4	NA	TGTGCCACCAGCAGGGGGAGAACAGCCCTAAGTCATGAAAAACTGTTTTTT	CATSRGRTALSHEKLFF
TRBV5-1	NA	TRBJ2-1	TRBD1	TGCGCCAGCAGCTCGGACGGGACAGTTTACAATGAGCAGTTCTTC	CASSSDGTVYNEQFF
TRBV5-1	NA	TRBJ1-1	NA	TGCGCCAGCAGCTTGGTGGGGGGGAACACTGAAGCTTTCTTT	CASSLVGGNTEAFF
TRBV29-1	NA	TRBJ1-6	TRBD1	TGCAGCGCACGGACAGGGATTAATTCACCCCTCCACTTT	CSARTGINSPLHF
TRBV3-1/TRBV3-2	NA	TRBJ2-3	TRBD2	TGTGCCAGCAGCCCTGGTGGGCGGGGGAGCACAGATACGCAGTATTTT	CASSPGGRGSTDTQYF
TRBV10-3	NA	TRBJ1-2	NA	TGTGCCATCAGTGTGGCAGTCGACTATGGCTACACCTTC	CAISVAVDYGYTF
TRBV10-2	NA	TRBJ2-7	TRBD2	TGCGCCAGTTCAGCGGGGACGAACTACGAGCAGTACTTC	CASSAGTNYEQYF
TRBV11-2	NA	TRBJ1-2	NA	TGTGCCAGCAGCTTAACCCGGGGAGAAAACGGCTACACCTTC	CASSLTRGENGYTF
TRBV11-2	NA	TRBJ2-7	TRBD2	TGTGCCAGCAGCTTAGACCTCCGACTAGCGGGAAGCTCCTACGAGCAGTACTTC	CASSLDLRLAGSSYEQYF
TRBV5-1	few	TRBJ2-7	NA	TGCGCCAGCAGCTTGGACGGGACTCCGCCCTACGAGCAGTACTTC	CASSLDGTPPYEQYF
TRBV30	NA	TRBJ1-2	TRBD1	TGTGCCTGGAGAGAGGGAAACAGGGGCAACTATGGCTACACCTTC	CAWREGNRGNYGYTF
TRBV5-4	few	TRBJ1-2	NA	TGTGCCAGCAGCTCCCCGGAGGGCAGGGCGAACGGCTACACCTTC	CASSSPEGRANGYTF
TRBV19	few	TRBJ1-5	TRBD1	TGTGCCAGTAGTAAACAACAGGGGCACAATCAGCCCCAGCATTTT	CASSKQQGHNQPQHF
TRBV3-1/TRBV3-2	NA	TRBJ1-3	NA	TGTGCCAGCAGCCAAGCGAGAGCTTCTGGAAACACCATATATTTT	CASSQARASGNTIYF